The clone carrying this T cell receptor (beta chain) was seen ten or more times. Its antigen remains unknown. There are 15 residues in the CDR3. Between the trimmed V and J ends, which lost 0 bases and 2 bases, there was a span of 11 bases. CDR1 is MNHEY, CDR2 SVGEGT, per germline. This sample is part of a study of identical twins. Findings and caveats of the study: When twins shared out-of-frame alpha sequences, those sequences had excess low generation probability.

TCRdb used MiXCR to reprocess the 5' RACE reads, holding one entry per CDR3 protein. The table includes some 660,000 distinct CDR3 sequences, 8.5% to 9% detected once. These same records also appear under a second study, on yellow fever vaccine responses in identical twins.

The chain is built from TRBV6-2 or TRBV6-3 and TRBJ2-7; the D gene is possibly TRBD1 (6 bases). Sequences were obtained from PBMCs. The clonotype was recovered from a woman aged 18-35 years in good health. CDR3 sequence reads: CASSYSDSGAYEQYF. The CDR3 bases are TGTGCCAGCAGTTACTCGGACAGTGGGGCCTACGAGCAGTACTTC.